The following is a TCR beta chain sequence with its context. These data belong to a study of blood T cell repertoires in COVID-19. The overall study: Each recovered donor of Cohort 3 presented with two negative PCRs, clearance, or symptom resolution. In each case, the material was cDNA or gDNA derived from T cells, B-cell-depleted T cells, or PBMCs. Sites in the United States, Italy and Spain provided acute and convalescent COVID-19 samples.

The CDR3 sequence is 14 residues long. Losses at the gene ends were 4 bases for V and 6 bases for J; bases not matched to a gene: 6. From germline, CDR1 is SEHNR and CDR2 FQNEAQ (reference sequence). This table comes from immunoSEQ multiplex PCR, and its TCRdb copy is limited to in-frame clones, with some not included. The data contain 200,000 to 250,000 clones, 86% of them singletons. The chain carries TRBV7-9 and TRBJ2-3, with 8 nucleotides matching TRBD2. Input material: PBMCs or T cells enriched from blood (not recorded which). This sequence originates from a woman aged 45-65 years in a cohort exposed to, infected with or recovered from COVID-19 (not recorded which). This CDR3 is CASSWGLDTDTQYF. DNA for the CDR3: TGTGCCAGCAGCTGGGGACTAGACACCGATACGCAGTATTTT.